This entry describes one TCR beta chain. When the RNA was reverse transcribed, random hexamers were used with an input of about 0.45 to 1 ug. The authors amplified TCR beta CDR3 across 54 Vbeta and 13 Jbeta using immunoSEQ multiplex PCR. MiXCR, applied by TCRdb to the immunoSEQ multiplex PCR reads, yields one record per CDR3 protein. The sample lists some 150,000 distinct CDR3 sequences, over 95% occurring once. In germline, CDR1 is SQVTM, CDR2 ANQGSEA. The V gene lost 5 bases and the J gene lost 2 bases, with 6 bases spanning the gap. The CDR3 loop spans 11 amino acids. The sample belongs to a study of CD8 T cells in Susac syndrome.

V and J are TRBV29-1 and TRBJ1-1, with no clear D. Sequenced sample: CD8+ T cells from PBMCs. This sequence originates from a human donor with multiple sclerosis. CDR3 residues: CSVPSNTEAFF. The CDR3 DNA reads as TGCAGCGTTCCAAGTAACACTGAAGCTTTCTTT.